This TCR beta chain was sequenced in a study of blood T cell repertoires in COVID-19. About the study: From the United States, Italy and Spain came samples of acute and convalescent COVID-19. Nucleic acid was either cDNA or gDNA, and it came from T cells, B-cell-depleted T cells, or PBMCs.

This clone has just one count. Germline CDR1 and CDR2: SGHTS and YDEGEE. The J segment lost 5 bases and the V segment lost 4 bases, leaving 11 bases of the junction unmatched. This CDR3 comprises 17 residues. In the original analysis: Estimates of nucleated cell counts were drawn from the amplification of reference gene primers. The protocol was immunoSEQ multiplex PCR, while the TCRdb copy is restricted to in-frame clones and leaves out a portion. V and J calls plus clone size are reproduced from that table; the DNA served to infer D and trimming. This sample yields about 160,000 clones, of which roughly nine tenths are seen a single time; 4% belongs to the top ten.

The sequence was collected from a woman aged 70-85 years with acute or convalescent COVID-19. The specimen sequenced was peripheral blood. The chain recombines TRBV5-8 with TRBJ2-2, with 10 bases fitting TRBD2. CDR3 amino acids: CASSKLGLAVRTGELFF. The CDR3 DNA follows: TGTGCCAGCAGCAAGCTCGGACTAGCGGTCCGGACCGGGGAGCTGTTTTTT.